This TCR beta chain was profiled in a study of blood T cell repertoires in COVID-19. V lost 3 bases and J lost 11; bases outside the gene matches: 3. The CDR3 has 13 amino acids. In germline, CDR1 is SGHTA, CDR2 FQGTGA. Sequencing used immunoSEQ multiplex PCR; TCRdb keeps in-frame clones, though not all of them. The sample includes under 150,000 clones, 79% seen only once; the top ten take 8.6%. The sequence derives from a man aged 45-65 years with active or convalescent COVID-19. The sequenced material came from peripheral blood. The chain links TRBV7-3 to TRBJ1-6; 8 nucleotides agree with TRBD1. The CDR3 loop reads CASSFPDRAPLHF. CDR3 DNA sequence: TGTGCCAGCAGCTTCCCGGACAGGGCACCCCTCCACTTT.